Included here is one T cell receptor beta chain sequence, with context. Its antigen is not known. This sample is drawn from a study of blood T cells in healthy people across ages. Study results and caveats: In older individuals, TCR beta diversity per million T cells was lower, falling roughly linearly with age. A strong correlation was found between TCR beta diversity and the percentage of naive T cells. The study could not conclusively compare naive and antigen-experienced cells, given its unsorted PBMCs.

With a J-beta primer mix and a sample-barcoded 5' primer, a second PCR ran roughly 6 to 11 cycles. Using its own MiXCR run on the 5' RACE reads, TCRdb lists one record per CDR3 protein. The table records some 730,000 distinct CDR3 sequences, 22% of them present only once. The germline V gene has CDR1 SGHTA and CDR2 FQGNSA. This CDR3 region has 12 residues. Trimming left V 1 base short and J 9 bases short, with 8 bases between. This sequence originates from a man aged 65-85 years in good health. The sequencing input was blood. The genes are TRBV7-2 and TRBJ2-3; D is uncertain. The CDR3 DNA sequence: TGTGCCAGCAGCTTAGGCCTTAGGACGCAGTATTTT. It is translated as CASSLGLRTQYF.